Shown below are 5 T cell receptor beta chains from a single sample sequenced in a study of blood T cell repertoires in COVID-19. The protocol was immunoSEQ multiplex PCR, while the TCRdb copy is restricted to in-frame clones and leaves out a portion. The sample lists about 83,000 clones, roughly nine tenths occurring once. The specimen was peripheral blood. These receptors all come from a woman older than 75 with active or convalescent COVID-19.

The gene calls are TRBV3-1 (or the pseudogene TRBV3-2) and TRBJ1-5; 9 bases are shared with TRBD1. CDR3 length: 14 amino acids. Per the germline V gene, CDR1 is LGHDT and CDR2 is YNNKEL (reference sequence). With V trimmed by 4 bases and J by 7 bases, 5 bases remained unmatched. CDR3 nucleotides: TGTGCCAGCAGCCCAACAGGGGGCGGGCAGCCCCAGCATTTT. Amino acid sequence: CASSPTGGGQPQHF.

The chain employs TRBV4-3 and TRBJ2-7; TRBD1 might be the D (5 bases). V shed 0 bases and J shed 3 bases, with 12 bases lying between them. CDR3 size: 15 residues. CDR1 is LGHNA and CDR2 is YSLEER in the germline V gene. The DNA of the CDR3 is TGCGCCAGCAGCCAAGATGCGGCAGGGATCTACGAGCAGTACTTC. It encodes CASSQDAAGIYEQYF.

The rearrangement links TRBV25-1 to TRBJ2-3; D gene unclear. Germline values: CDR1 MGHDK, CDR2 SYGVNS. The V end was cut by 5 bases, the J end by 0 bases, with 12 bases between. The CDR3 is 15 residues long. The CDR3 DNA sequence: TGTGCCAGCAGTCCCAGTGGGCCTAGCACAGATACGCAGTATTTT. Its protein is CASSPSGPSTDTQYF.

Details on this clone: Other DNA variants within this sample encode the same CDR3. The chain combines TRBV5-1 with TRBJ2-1, with TRBD2 identical over 13 bases. The germline V gene has CDR1 SGHRS and CDR2 YFSETQ. The V segment lost 4 bases and the J segment 0 bases; nucleotides outside the gene matches: 4. The CDR3 is 17 amino acids. This CDR3 reads CASSPGLAGDSYNEQFF. CDR3 DNA sequence: TGCGCCAGCAGCCCCGGACTAGCGGGGGACTCCTACAATGAGCAGTTCTTC.

The J gene is TRBJ1-2, the V gene TRBV7-3, with TRBD1 matching over 7 bases. This CDR3 contains 14 residues. Trimming cost V 3 bases and J 5 bases; bases outside gene matches: 6. Germline V gene sequence: CDR1 SGHTA, CDR2 FQGTGA. CDR3 nucleotides: TGTGCCAGCAGCTTGACAGGGATTTCATATGGCTACACCTTC. This translates into CASSLTGISYGYTF.